The 5 T cell receptor beta chains below all came from one sample that was sequenced in a study of blood T cells in healthy people across ages. Through a sample-barcoded 5' primer and a J-beta primer mix, a second PCR was run for about 7 to 12 cycles. TCRdb re-analysed the 5' RACE reads in MiXCR, keeping a single row per CDR3 protein. The table records roughly 900,000 distinct CDR3 sequences, under 50% of them present only once. Sequences were obtained from blood. Receptors originate from a man aged 30 to 39 in good health.

In regard to this clonotype: A much larger clone differs by one base, so this may be a read error. The CDR3 is CATSRVTGETQYF. CDR3 nucleotides: TGTGCCACCAGCAGAGTGACGGGGGAGACCCAGTACTTC. The gene calls are TRBV15 and TRBJ2-7, with D possibly matching TRBD2 (5 bases). The J call may be in error: the DNA end matches TRBJ2-5 better. The CDR3 has 13 amino acids. Germline CDR1 and CDR2: LNHNV and YYDKDF (reference sequence).

V gene TRBV6-1 combines with J gene TRBJ2-1, with a tentative D call TRBD1 (5 bases). The V and J ends lost 5 bases and 8 bases respectively, with 10 bases between them. CDR1 MNHNS and CDR2 SASEGT come from the germline V gene. This CDR3 comprises 12 residues. The CDR3 spells CASSPTDYEQFF. CDR3 in DNA: TGTGCCAGCAGTCCGACAGACTATGAGCAGTTCTTC.

This clonotype has only a few counts. V gene TRBV20-1 combines with J gene TRBJ1-3; tentative D call: TRBD1 (6 bases). Germline V lookup: CDR1 DFQATT, CDR2 SNEGSKA (reference sequence). Trimming pared 3 bases from V and 0 bases from J, leaving 21 bases between. This CDR3 is built from 18 residues. The CDR3 reads CSAREGRGVMRSGNTIYF. The CDR3 coding sequence is TGCAGTGCTAGGGAGGGCAGGGGAGTAATGCGCTCTGGAAACACCATATATTTT.

The chain joins TRBV20-1 to TRBJ1-2; D possibly corresponds to TRBD1 (6 bases). The CDR3 spans 13 residues. Trimming removed 0 bases from V and 4 bases from J, with 9 bases in between. Germline lookup yields CDR1 DFQATT and CDR2 SNEGSKA (reference sequence). CDR3 loop: CSARDEGVYGYTF. The CDR3 DNA sequence: TGCAGTGCTAGAGATGAGGGGGTCTATGGCTACACCTTC.

This chain uses TRBV11-2 with TRBJ1-1; no definite D call. Germline CDR1 reads SGHAT; CDR2 reads FQNNGV. The CDR3 spans 14 residues. V was cut by 2 bases and J by 2 bases, with 9 bases left in between. The CDR3 is CASSLLGDNTEAFF. For the CDR3, the DNA is TGTGCCAGCAGCTTATTGGGAGACAACACTGAAGCTTTCTTT.